This is a list of T cell receptor beta chains from one sample in a study of blood T cell repertoires in COVID-19. TCRdb's copy holds only in-frame clones and misses some; the assay was immunoSEQ multiplex PCR. The data contain approximately 15,000 clones, 80% to 90% of them singletons. Material: peripheral blood. These receptors came from a human donor in a cohort sampled during active COVID-19. Each CDR3 is given with its conserved first and last residue. The D gene is left open where the match is weak. Not every row has a clone size; where given, it reads once, few, many or a size class.

clone size: -; J gene: TRBJ2-5; D gene: -; V gene: TRBV5-1; CDR3 DNA: TGCGCCAGCAGTCGCCAGGCGGGAGAGACCCAGTACTTC; CDR3 protein: CASSRQAGETQYF
clone size: -; J gene: TRBJ2-7; D gene: -; V gene: TRBV6-5; CDR3 DNA: TGTGCCAGCAGTTACACAGGCCTGAGCTCCTACGAGCAGTACTTC; CDR3 protein: CASSYTGLSSYEQYF
clone size: -; J gene: TRBJ1-3; D gene: TRBD1; V gene: TRBV6-6; CDR3 DNA: TGTGCCAGCAGTTACGGAGAGACAGGGGATGGAAACACCATATATTTT; CDR3 protein: CASSYGETGDGNTIYF
clone size: -; J gene: TRBJ1-1; D gene: -; V gene: TRBV2; CDR3 DNA: TGTGCCAGCAGTGAATATAATGAAGCTTTCTTT; CDR3 protein: CASSEYNEAFF
clone size: few; J gene: TRBJ1-1; D gene: -; V gene: TRBV4-1; CDR3 DNA: TGCGCCAGCAGCCAAGATGGACAGCCGAACACTGAAGCTTTCTTT; CDR3 protein: CASSQDGQPNTEAFF
clone size: -; J gene: TRBJ1-2; D gene: -; V gene: TRBV11-2; CDR3 DNA: TGTGCCAGCAGCCCAGACATCGACTATGGCTACACCTTC; CDR3 protein: CASSPDIDYGYTF
clone size: -; J gene: TRBJ2-2; D gene: -; V gene: TRBV18; CDR3 DNA: TGTGCCAGCTCGGATAGGACTGCTAACACCGGGGAGCTGTTTTTT; CDR3 protein: CASSDRTANTGELFF
clone size: -; J gene: TRBJ2-3; D gene: -; V gene: TRBV6-1; CDR3 DNA: TGTGCCAGCAGTGAAACAGCGGGCACAGATACGCAGTATTTT; CDR3 protein: CASSETAGTDTQYF
clone size: -; J gene: TRBJ2-3; D gene: -; V gene: TRBV21-1; CDR3 DNA: TGTGCCAGCAGCAAAGTACAGTGCACAGATACGCAGTATTTT; CDR3 protein: CASSKVQCTDTQYF
clone size: -; J gene: TRBJ2-7; D gene: -; V gene: TRBV5-1; CDR3 DNA: TGCGCCAGCAGCTTGGCCGGAAGGGGAAACGAGCAGTACTTC; CDR3 protein: CASSLAGRGNEQYF
clone size: -; J gene: TRBJ1-2; D gene: TRBD1; V gene: TRBV30; CDR3 DNA: TGTGCCTGGAACTTGGGACAGGGCTTTGGCTACACCTTC; CDR3 protein: CAWNLGQGFGYTF
clone size: -; J gene: TRBJ1-2; D gene: -; V gene: TRBV29-1; CDR3 DNA: TGCAGCGTTGATAATGATGGCTACACCTTC; CDR3 protein: CSVDNDGYTF
clone size: -; J gene: TRBJ1-3; D gene: TRBD1; V gene: TRBV19; CDR3 DNA: TGTGCCAGTAGTGCCCGACAGGGCTTGAGAAACACCATATATTTT; CDR3 protein: CASSARQGLRNTIYF
clone size: -; J gene: TRBJ2-5; D gene: TRBD2; V gene: TRBV6-2/TRBV6-3; CDR3 DNA: TGTGCCAGCAGTTCTCCTAGCGGGGTCCGGGAGACCCAGTACTTC; CDR3 protein: CASSSPSGVRETQYF
clone size: -; J gene: TRBJ2-5; D gene: TRBD1; V gene: TRBV30; CDR3 DNA: TGTGCCTGGAGTCCGGGACAGGGCCGCCAAGAGACCCAGTACTTC; CDR3 protein: CAWSPGQGRQETQYF
clone size: -; J gene: TRBJ1-1; D gene: -; V gene: TRBV5-1; CDR3 DNA: TGCGCCAGCAGCTTGGCCATGGTGGGGGAGGGCACTGAAGCTTTCTTT; CDR3 protein: CASSLAMVGEGTEAFF
clone size: -; J gene: TRBJ2-3; D gene: -; V gene: TRBV5-4; CDR3 DNA: TGTGCCAGCAGCCCGACGGGGACAGATACGCAGTATTTT; CDR3 protein: CASSPTGTDTQYF
clone size: -; J gene: TRBJ1-4; D gene: -; V gene: TRBV14; CDR3 DNA: TGTGCCAGCAGTCCCGGAGGGAGTGAAAAACTGTTTTTT; CDR3 protein: CASSPGGSEKLFF
clone size: -; J gene: TRBJ2-5; D gene: TRBD2; V gene: TRBV7-7; CDR3 DNA: TGTGCCAGCAGCCTCGGACTAGCGGGGAGCAAAGAGACCCAGTACTTC; CDR3 protein: CASSLGLAGSKETQYF
clone size: -; J gene: TRBJ2-5; D gene: -; V gene: TRBV1; CDR3 DNA: TGCACCATTCCCGCGGGGGGACAATACCAAGAGACCCAGTACTTC; CDR3 protein: CTIPAGGQYQETQYF
clone size: -; J gene: TRBJ2-3; D gene: TRBD2; V gene: TRBV6-6; CDR3 DNA: TGTGCCAGCAGCCCGGGGGGACGCACAGATACGCAGTATTTT; CDR3 protein: CASSPGGRTDTQYF
clone size: -; J gene: TRBJ1-2; D gene: -; V gene: TRBV12-3/TRBV12-4; CDR3 DNA: TGTGCCAGCAGTTGGCGGTTTGTCAACGGCTACACCTTC; CDR3 protein: CASSWRFVNGYTF
clone size: -; J gene: TRBJ1-2; D gene: -; V gene: TRBV5-5; CDR3 DNA: TGTGCCAGCAGCTTGGGGGCAGTCTGGGGCTACACCTTC; CDR3 protein: CASSLGAVWGYTF
clone size: few; J gene: TRBJ1-6; D gene: -; V gene: TRBV7-8; CDR3 DNA: TGTGCCAGCAGCCCCCCTGGCACGAATTCACCCCTCCACTTT; CDR3 protein: CASSPPGTNSPLHF
clone size: -; J gene: TRBJ1-6; D gene: -; V gene: TRBV5-1; CDR3 DNA: TGCGCCAGCAGCCCCGGGGGGCCCAATTCACCCCTCCACTTT; CDR3 protein: CASSPGGPNSPLHF
clone size: -; J gene: TRBJ2-7; D gene: -; V gene: TRBV30; CDR3 DNA: TGTGCCTGGAGTGGTGGGGGCACCTACGAGCAGTACTTC; CDR3 protein: CAWSGGGTYEQYF
clone size: -; J gene: TRBJ1-1; D gene: -; V gene: TRBV5-4; CDR3 DNA: TGTGCCAGCAGCACACAGGGTAGGGACACTGAAGCTTTCTTT; CDR3 protein: CASSTQGRDTEAFF
clone size: -; J gene: TRBJ2-3; D gene: -; V gene: TRBV4-2; CDR3 DNA: TGTGCCAGCAGCCAAGAAGGGGCCGAGAGGGATACGCAGTATTTT; CDR3 protein: CASSQEGAERDTQYF
clone size: once; J gene: TRBJ2-1; D gene: TRBD2; V gene: TRBV3-1/TRBV3-2; CDR3 DNA: TGTGCCAGCAGCCAGGAACTGACTAGCGCAGCCTACAATGAGCAGTTCTTC; CDR3 protein: CASSQELTSAAYNEQFF
clone size: -; J gene: TRBJ2-5; D gene: TRBD2; V gene: TRBV6-5; CDR3 DNA: TGTGCCAGCAGTACCCGTAGCGGGTACCAAGAGACCCAGTACTTC; CDR3 protein: CASSTRSGYQETQYF
clone size: once; J gene: TRBJ2-6; D gene: -; V gene: TRBV7-7; CDR3 DNA: TGTGCTAGCAGCCCGGACAGCGGTGGGGCCAACGTCCTGACTTTC; CDR3 protein: CASSPDSGGANVLTF
clone size: -; J gene: TRBJ2-2; D gene: TRBD1; V gene: TRBV5-1; CDR3 DNA: TGCGCCAGCAGCTGGGGACAGTCCACCGGGGAGCTGTTTTTT; CDR3 protein: CASSWGQSTGELFF
clone size: -; J gene: TRBJ2-7; D gene: -; V gene: TRBV5-5; CDR3 DNA: TGTGCCAGCAGCTTGTCGGACGAGCAGTACTTC; CDR3 protein: CASSLSDEQYF
clone size: -; J gene: TRBJ1-2; D gene: -; V gene: TRBV12-3/TRBV12-4; CDR3 DNA: TGTGCGGAGGGCACCGGAAGGGACTATGGCTACACCTTC; CDR3 protein: CAEGTGRDYGYTF
clone size: once; J gene: TRBJ2-7; D gene: TRBD1; V gene: TRBV25-1; CDR3 DNA: TGTGCCAGCAGTGAATTCGAGGGGGCCCCCTACGAGCAGTACTTC; CDR3 protein: CASSEFEGAPYEQYF
clone size: -; J gene: TRBJ2-1; D gene: -; V gene: TRBV27; CDR3 DNA: TGTGCCAGCAGTTTAACACACCCCTCCTACAATGAGCAGTTCTTC; CDR3 protein: CASSLTHPSYNEQFF
clone size: -; J gene: TRBJ1-3; D gene: -; V gene: TRBV5-6; CDR3 DNA: TGTGCCAGCAGTCTGGGGGCAGGCGGCTTCTCTGGAAACACCATATATTTT; CDR3 protein: CASSLGAGGFSGNTIYF
clone size: -; J gene: TRBJ2-1; D gene: -; V gene: TRBV7-9; CDR3 DNA: TGTGCCAGCAGCTTACGGTACAATGAGCAGTTCTTC; CDR3 protein: CASSLRYNEQFF
clone size: -; J gene: TRBJ2-7; D gene: -; V gene: TRBV5-1; CDR3 DNA: TGCGCCAGCAGCTTGCGGGTGAGTGGTGATACCTACGAGCAGTACTTC; CDR3 protein: CASSLRVSGDTYEQYF
clone size: -; J gene: TRBJ2-3; D gene: -; V gene: TRBV6-1; CDR3 DNA: TGTGCCAGCAGTGAAGCAGTTAGCGGATACACAGATACGCAGTATTTT; CDR3 protein: CASSEAVSGYTDTQYF
clone size: -; J gene: TRBJ1-2; D gene: TRBD1; V gene: TRBV10-3; CDR3 DNA: TGTGCCATCAGGGGGACAGGGGGAGACTATGGCTACACCTTC; CDR3 protein: CAIRGTGGDYGYTF
clone size: few; J gene: TRBJ1-5; D gene: TRBD1; V gene: TRBV3-1/TRBV3-2; CDR3 DNA: TGTGCCAGCAGCCAGACCGGGACAGTCAATCAGCCCCAGCATTTT; CDR3 protein: CASSQTGTVNQPQHF
clone size: -; J gene: TRBJ1-2; D gene: -; V gene: TRBV7-6; CDR3 DNA: TGTGCCAGCAGCTTAGTACAGGGCGATGGCTACACCTTC; CDR3 protein: CASSLVQGDGYTF
clone size: -; J gene: TRBJ2-6; D gene: -; V gene: TRBV5-4; CDR3 DNA: TGTGCCAGCAGTTACAGTGGCGGGGCCAACGTCCTGACTTTC; CDR3 protein: CASSYSGGANVLTF
clone size: once; J gene: TRBJ1-2; D gene: -; V gene: TRBV5-5; CDR3 DNA: TGTGCCAGCAGCCAACAGGGTGACTATGGCTACACCTTC; CDR3 protein: CASSQQGDYGYTF
clone size: -; J gene: TRBJ2-7; D gene: TRBD1; V gene: TRBV18; CDR3 DNA: TGTGCCAGCTCTCCAGACAGGGGATCCATCTACGAGCAGTACTTC; CDR3 protein: CASSPDRGSIYEQYF
clone size: -; J gene: TRBJ2-5; D gene: -; V gene: TRBV5-6; CDR3 DNA: TGTGCCAGCAGGTCCCGGGAAGCAAGGTTTAGGACCCAGTACTTC; CDR3 protein: CASRSREARFRTQYF
clone size: -; J gene: TRBJ1-2; D gene: TRBD1; V gene: TRBV10-3; CDR3 DNA: TGTGCCATCAGTGTACCGGGACAGGGCCCTAACTATGGCTACACCTTC; CDR3 protein: CAISVPGQGPNYGYTF
clone size: once; J gene: TRBJ1-3; D gene: -; V gene: TRBV27; CDR3 DNA: TGTGCCAGCAGTCCCAGGGCCTCTGGAAACACCATATATTTT; CDR3 protein: CASSPRASGNTIYF
clone size: -; J gene: TRBJ1-1; D gene: -; V gene: TRBV5-1; CDR3 DNA: TGCGCCAGCAGACAACAGGGGAACACTGAAGCTTTCTTT; CDR3 protein: CASRQQGNTEAFF
clone size: -; J gene: TRBJ1-1; D gene: -; V gene: TRBV6-5; CDR3 DNA: TGTGCCAGCAGTATCTACAGTGGCGAAGCTTTCTTT; CDR3 protein: CASSIYSGEAFF
clone size: -; J gene: TRBJ2-4; D gene: TRBD2; V gene: TRBV7-9; CDR3 DNA: TGTGCCAGCAGCTACGGGACTAGCGGGGTTGAGGCCAAAAACATTCAGTACTTC; CDR3 protein: CASSYGTSGVEAKNIQYF
clone size: -; J gene: TRBJ2-2; D gene: -; V gene: TRBV10-3; CDR3 DNA: TGTGCCATCAGGGGAGGTGCGGCAATCAAGAACACCGGGGAGCTGTTTTTT; CDR3 protein: CAIRGGAAIKNTGELFF
clone size: -; J gene: TRBJ2-6; D gene: -; V gene: TRBV18; CDR3 DNA: TGTGCCAGCTCAGCGGTTCCTTCAGCCTCTGGGGCCAACGTCCTGACTTTC; CDR3 protein: CASSAVPSASGANVLTF
clone size: few; J gene: TRBJ2-1; D gene: TRBD1; V gene: TRBV27; CDR3 DNA: TGTGCCAGCAGCCAACAGGGGAATGAGCAGTTCTTC; CDR3 protein: CASSQQGNEQFF
clone size: -; J gene: TRBJ1-1; D gene: -; V gene: TRBV7-9; CDR3 DNA: TGTGCCAGCAGCTTAGGGACAAGCAACACTGAAGCTTTCTTT; CDR3 protein: CASSLGTSNTEAFF